This T cell receptor (beta chain) was captured in a study of PD-1 blockade in mismatch repair-deficient tumors. Germline V gene lookup returns CDR1 SEHNR and CDR2 FQNEAQ (reference sequence). The CDR3 has 14 residues. V gave up 7 bases and J gave up 5 bases, with 17 bases separating them. A word on this clone: Its antigen is unidentified.

Study results and limitations: Rapid post-treatment expansion, then contraction, generally preceding radiologic response, marked tumor-resident clones.

Here immunoSEQ multiplex PCR was the method, and the copy in TCRdb shows in-frame clones only, minus some. The repertoire holds approximately 63,000 clones, with 70% to 90% as singletons. The TCR-sequenced patients were a few responders to pembrolizumab. The rearrangement joins TRBV7-9 to TRBJ2-5; D tentatively fits TRBD1 or TRBD2 (5 bases each). The input for sequencing was peripheral blood, taken 52 weeks after starting pembrolizumab. The sequence was obtained from an adult with mismatch repair-deficient cancer. CDR3 DNA: TGTGCCAGCAACCCAACCGGGGCATTCGAGACCCAGTACTTC. Protein: CASNPTGAFETQYF.